This TCR beta chain was found in a study of human thymus T cells. Measured with immunoSEQ multiplex PCR; TCRdb has only the in-frame clones, and not every one. This table has about 130,000 clones, around 96% appearing once. Findings of the study overall: Thymic repertoires of unrelated individuals were reported in related research to overlap highly. In thymic and blood repertoires alike, V and J usage looked biased.

Resections were taken during corrective heart surgery, and the thymus tissue came from these. Corrective surgery for congenital heart defects was being performed on the healthy Finnish infants who served as donors. Regarding this clone: The antigen is not known.

The receptor comes from a boy under two years old with a congenital heart defect but otherwise immunologically healthy. The sample taken for sequencing was thymus tissue.

The CDR3 DNA is TGCGCCAGCAGCTTGGACGTGCCCACCTCCGGGGAGCTGTTTTTT. Amino acid sequence: CASSLDVPTSGELFF. The genes are TRBV5-1 and TRBJ2-2; no definite D call. The CDR3 consists of 15 residues. V lost 0 bases and J lost 6, with 12 bases in between. Germline-derived CDR1 and CDR2 are SGHRS and YFSETQ.